This T cell receptor (beta chain) was observed in a study of blood T cell repertoires in COVID-19. Study information: Italy, Spain and the United States were the sources of the convalescent and acute COVID-19 samples. PBMCs, B-cell-depleted T cells, or T cells were the source of the cDNA or gDNA that made up the material.

Profiled with immunoSEQ multiplex PCR; TCRdb holds only in-frame clones, not every one. Of about 220,000 clones in the sample, around 82% were seen once. Deletions cut 0 bases from V and 6 bases from J, with 15 bases between. The CDR3 is 15 amino acids. Germline V lookup: CDR1 SGHNT, CDR2 YYREEE (reference sequence). The sample consisted of peripheral blood. The rearrangement joins TRBV5-4 to TRBJ2-5, with D tentatively TRBD1 (6 bases). This receptor was taken from a woman aged 70-85 years with acute or convalescent COVID-19. The CDR3 coding sequence is TGTGCCAGCAGCTTGGCCGGACAGCCCACAAAGACCCAGTACTTC. Encoded protein: CASSLAGQPTKTQYF.